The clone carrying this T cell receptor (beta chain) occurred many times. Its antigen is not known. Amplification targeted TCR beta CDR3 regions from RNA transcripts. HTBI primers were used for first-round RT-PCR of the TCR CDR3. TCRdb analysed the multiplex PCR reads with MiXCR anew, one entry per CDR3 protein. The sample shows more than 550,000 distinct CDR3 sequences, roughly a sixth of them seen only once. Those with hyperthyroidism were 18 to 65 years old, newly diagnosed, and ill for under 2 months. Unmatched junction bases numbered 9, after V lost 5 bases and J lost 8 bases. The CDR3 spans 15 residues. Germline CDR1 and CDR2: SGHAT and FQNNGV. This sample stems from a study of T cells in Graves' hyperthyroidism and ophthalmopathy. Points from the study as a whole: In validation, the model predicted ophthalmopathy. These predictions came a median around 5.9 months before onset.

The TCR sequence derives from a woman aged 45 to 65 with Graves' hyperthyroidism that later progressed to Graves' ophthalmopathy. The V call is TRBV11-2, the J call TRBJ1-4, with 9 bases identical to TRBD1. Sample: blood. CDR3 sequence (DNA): TGTGCCAGCAGCCAAACCGGGACAGGGCGCGAAAAACTGTTTTTT. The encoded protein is CASSQTGTGREKLFF.